A single sample is the source of the 9 T cell receptor beta chains below, sequenced in a study of blood T cell repertoires in COVID-19. Using immunoSEQ multiplex PCR, the repertoire was profiled, and TCRdb retains in-frame clones only, with some absent. The data contain roughly 200,000 clones, around 87% of them singletons. Sequenced input: PBMCs or T cells enriched from blood (not recorded which). The receptor source for this set is a woman aged 25 to 39 who had recovered from COVID-19.

About this clone: This specimen includes other DNA sequences encoding the same CDR3. The chain links TRBV20-1 to TRBJ2-1, with D possibly TRBD2 on 5 matching bases. This CDR3 contains 10 residues. With 6 bases removed from V and 8 bases from J, the gap between germline ends came to 8 bases. Germline V CDR1 and CDR2: DFQATT, SNEGSKA (reference sequence). Here the CDR3 reads CSATGDEQFF. In DNA form, the CDR3 reads TGCAGTGCCACCGGGGATGAGCAGTTCTTC.

The genes are TRBV27 and TRBJ1-5, with a possible D match to TRBD1 (6 bases). V gave up 7 bases and J gave up 0 bases, with 16 bases separating them. From germline, CDR1 is MNHEY and CDR2 SMNVEV (reference sequence). The CDR3 runs 16 residues. CDR3 DNA: TGTGCCAGCAAGCCAGAGTCGACAGGTAGCAATCAGCCCCAGCATTTT. This codes for CASKPESTGSNQPQHF.

The chain has TRBV7-2 and TRBJ2-1; no clear D gene. V lost 6 bases, J lost 8 bases, and 17 bases lay in between. Germline V gene sequence: CDR1 SGHTA, CDR2 FQGNSA. This CDR3 spans 14 amino acids. This CDR3 reads CASRRSAGYDEQFF. As DNA, the CDR3 is TGTGCCAGCAGAAGGTCAGCCGGGTACGATGAGCAGTTCTTC.

V and J are TRBV3-1 (or the pseudogene TRBV3-2) and TRBJ1-6; 9 bases are shared with TRBD1. V gave up 0 bases and J gave up 11 bases; unmatched junction bases: 5. Germline-derived CDR1 and CDR2 are LGHDT and YNNKEL (reference sequence). This CDR3 has 15 residues. The chain's CDR3 is CASSQERTGDAPLHF. CDR3 nucleotide sequence: TGTGCCAGCAGCCAAGAAAGGACAGGGGACGCACCCCTCCACTTT.

The chain has TRBV5-4 and TRBJ1-2; D perhaps matches TRBD1 (5 bases). CDR3 length equals 14 residues. V shed 0 bases and J shed 8 bases, with 14 bases lying between them. The germline gives CDR1 SGHNT, CDR2 YYREEE (reference sequence). CDR3 nucleotide sequence: TGTGCCAGCAGCTTGGTAGGGCAGGGAGGGGGCTACACCTTC. The encoded protein is CASSLVGQGGGYTF.

As to this clone: Other DNA sequences within the sample encode an identical CDR3. The chain joins TRBV5-1 to TRBJ2-3, with TRBD2 identical over 10 bases. Trimming took 5 bases from V and 3 from J; bases not matched to a gene: 6. This CDR3 contains 15 residues. Per germline, CDR1 SGHRS and CDR2 YFSETQ. This CDR3 is CASSRAGGPTDTQYF. In DNA form, the CDR3 reads TGCGCCAGCAGTCGAGCGGGGGGGCCGACAGATACGCAGTATTTT.

The CDR3 sequence is CSVEDRDLGQGYEQYF. CDR3 sequence (DNA): TGCAGCGTTGAAGATCGGGATTTGGGACAGGGCTACGAGCAGTACTTC. The J gene is TRBJ2-7, the V gene TRBV29-1, with 9 bases lining up with TRBD1. Germline V lookup: CDR1 SQVTM, CDR2 ANQGSEA. This CDR3 contains 16 residues. J lost 3 bases, V lost 0 bases, and 9 bases had no gene match.

CDR3 amino acids: CASGRGTVYNEQFF. The CDR3 DNA reads as TGTGCTAGTGGCCGCGGGACAGTCTACAATGAGCAGTTCTTC. The chain uses TRBV12-5 and TRBJ2-1; possible D gene TRBD1, 7 bases. The CDR3 runs 14 residues. The V end was cut by 6 bases, the J end by 3 bases, with 12 bases between. Germline loops: CDR1 LGHNT, CDR2 FRNRAP.

The gene calls are TRBV28 and TRBJ2-2, with TRBD2 matching over 9 bases. CDR1 and CDR2 from the germline V gene are MDHEN and SYDVKM. Unmatched junction bases numbered 16, after V lost 6 bases and J lost 8 bases. The CDR3 is 17 residues long. The CDR3 sequence is CASSSPRGGRAGGELFF. The DNA for the CDR3 is TGTGCCAGCAGCTCCCCCAGGGGCGGGAGGGCCGGTGGGGAGCTGTTTTTT. Based on the CDR3 plus reference TRBV28 and TRBJ2-2, the full variable domain is DVKVTQSSRYLVKRTGEKVFLECVQDMDHENMFWYRQDPGLGLRLIYFSYDVKMKEKGDIPEGYSVSREKKERFSLILESASTNQTSMYLCASSSPRGGRAGGELFFGEGSRLTVL.